These 30 T cell receptor beta chains were all obtained from the same sample, sequenced in a study of OX40 agonist ivuxolimab in advanced cancers. Measured with immunoSEQ multiplex PCR; TCRdb has only the in-frame clones, and not every one. Seen here are more than 95,000 clones, 75% to 95% observed once, and the top ten hold roughly 0.31%. The sequencing used CD4+ or CD8+ T cells sorted from blood, collected in a trial of the OX40 agonist ivuxolimab. These receptor sequences come from an adult with an advanced solid tumor such as melanoma, head and neck, liver or kidney cancer.

The genes are TRBV29-1 and TRBJ2-1, with D unclear. Germline lookup yields CDR1 SQVTM and CDR2 ANQGSEA. V shed 7 bases and J shed 4 bases, with 8 bases lying between them. The CDR3 sequence is 11 residues long. The CDR3 spells CSGMRYNEQFF. DNA for the CDR3: TGCAGCGGGATGCGGTACAATGAGCAGTTCTTC.

V gene TRBV4-1 combines with J gene TRBJ2-3; 10 positions agree with TRBD2. From germline, CDR1 is MGHRA and CDR2 YSYEKL. The J segment lost 4 bases and the V segment lost 2 bases, leaving 15 bases of the junction unmatched. The CDR3 has 19 residues. CDR3 region: CASSQKRSRSGREPDTQYF. The CDR3 DNA follows: TGCGCCAGCAGCCAAAAGAGGTCGCGGAGCGGGAGGGAGCCAGATACGCAGTATTTT.

The chain couples TRBV11-1 to TRBJ2-1; weak D call: TRBD1 (6 bases). There are 13 residues in the CDR3. The V and J ends lost 6 bases and 4 bases respectively, with 10 bases between them. Germline lookup yields CDR1 SGHAT and CDR2 FQDESV (reference sequence). CDR3 coding DNA: TGTGCCAGCAGTTCCGACAGGTACAATGAGCAGTTCTTC. Its protein product is CASSSDRYNEQFF.

The chain is built from TRBV7-8 and TRBJ1-5, with D tentatively TRBD1 (6 bases). CDR1 is SGHVS, CDR2 FQNEAQ, per germline. CDR3 length equals 16 residues. Trimming shortened V by 1 base and J by 2 bases, and 12 bases separated the two germline ends. CDR3: CASSLVGGLGNQPQHF. DNA of the CDR3: TGTGCCAGCAGCTTAGTAGGGGGGCTTGGCAATCAGCCCCAGCATTTT.

The V call is TRBV6-6, the J call TRBJ1-2; D is unresolved. The germline V and J ends were trimmed by 8 bases and 3 bases, with 13 bases remaining between them. From germline, CDR1 is MNHNY and CDR2 SVGAGI (reference sequence). The CDR3 loop spans 13 amino acids. DNA of the CDR3: TGTGCCAGCGGAAGGACTCGGCACTATGGCTACACCTTC. Protein sequence: CASGRTRHYGYTF.

The chain recombines TRBV5-1 with TRBJ2-2, with 7 nucleotides matching TRBD1. The CDR3 is 16 residues long. V dropped 4 bases and J dropped 0; count of bases not matched to a gene: 6. The germline V gene encodes CDR1 SGHRS and CDR2 YFSETQ. CDR3 DNA sequence: TGCGCCAGCAGCAGAGGAACAGGGGCGAACACCGGGGAGCTGTTTTTT. It yields the protein CASSRGTGANTGELFF.

The V call is TRBV5-1, the J call TRBJ2-5, with 9 bases matching TRBD1. Trimming took 5 bases from V and 5 from J; bases not matched to a gene: 13. This CDR3 spans 16 amino acids. Germline V CDR1 and CDR2: SGHRS, YFSETQ. The chain's CDR3 is CASSSSEQGAGETQYF. In nucleotides, the CDR3 is TGCGCCAGCAGTTCCTCCGAACAGGGGGCGGGGGAGACCCAGTACTTC.

The chain uses TRBV6-5 and TRBJ1-3; TRBD1 is a possible D gene (5 bases). The V and J ends lost 2 bases and 7 bases respectively, with 15 bases between them. Per germline, CDR1 MNHEY and CDR2 SVGAGI. The CDR3 consists of 15 residues. The CDR3 reads CASSYLQGLGNTIYF. Written as DNA, the CDR3 is TGTGCCAGCAGTTACCTGCAGGGCCTTGGCAACACCATATATTTT.

The gene calls are TRBV5-4 and TRBJ2-3; 14 nucleotides align to TRBD2. V was clipped by 4 bases and J by 11 bases; unmatched bases: 6. Germline lookup yields CDR1 SGHNT and CDR2 YYREEE (reference sequence). The CDR3 runs to 14 residues. The CDR3 is CASSPGTSGSMQYF. CDR3 in DNA: TGTGCCAGCAGCCCTGGGACTAGCGGGAGTATGCAGTATTTT.

The V gene is TRBV28, the J gene TRBJ1-1, with a possible D match to TRBD1 (5 bases). CDR1 MDHEN and CDR2 SYDVKM come from the germline V gene. Trimming took 3 bases from V and 4 from J, leaving 6 bases between them. The CDR3 has 12 residues. In DNA, the CDR3 is TGTGCCAGCAGTTTTCAGGGCACTGAAGCTTTCTTT. Translated: CASSFQGTEAFF.

The chain is built from TRBV2 and TRBJ1-1; maybe TRBD1 (5 bases). The germline V gene encodes CDR1 SNHLY and CDR2 FYNNEI. Between the trimmed V and J ends, which lost 6 bases and 6 bases, there was a span of 14 bases. The CDR3 runs 13 residues. In DNA form, the CDR3 reads TGTGCCAGCAGGAAACAGGCGCGGTCTGAAGCTTTCTTT. This gives the protein CASRKQARSEAFF.

V is TRBV19 and J is TRBJ2-7; 12 bases agree with TRBD1. Germline V gene lookup returns CDR1 LNHDA and CDR2 SQIVND (reference sequence). The CDR3 runs to 16 residues. After removal of 7 bases from V and 5 bases from J, the junction contained 12 bases not matched to a gene. Written as DNA, the CDR3 is TGTGCCAGTACCCCCGGGCCGGGACAGGGGGCCCACGAGCAGTACTTC. Protein: CASTPGPGQGAHEQYF.

The J gene is TRBJ1-2, the V gene TRBV19; TRBD1 aligns across 10 bases. There are 17 residues in the CDR3. The germline gives CDR1 LNHDA, CDR2 SQIVND (reference sequence). The V and J ends lost 5 bases and 2 bases, in that order; junction bases with no gene match: 11. This CDR3 reads CASSLTGTGEKNYGYTF. The CDR3 DNA reads TGTGCCAGTAGTCTAACGGGGACAGGGGAGAAGAACTATGGCTACACCTTC.

V and J are TRBV5-6 and TRBJ1-2; no reliable D call. CDR1 is SGHDT, CDR2 YYEEEE, per germline. This CDR3 has 13 residues. Trimming took 1 base from V and 0 from J, leaving 4 bases between them. CDR3 amino acids: CASSLFPNYGYTF. As DNA, the CDR3 is TGTGCCAGCAGCTTGTTCCCTAACTATGGCTACACCTTC.

The V and J genes are TRBV5-1 and TRBJ1-2; possibly TRBD1 for D (5 bases). CDR1 SGHRS and CDR2 YFSETQ come from the germline V gene. Trimming removed 4 bases from V and 1 base from J, with 8 bases in between. There are 13 residues in the CDR3. The CDR3 spells CASSPDSNYGYTF. Here the CDR3 DNA reads TGCGCCAGCAGCCCCGACAGTAACTATGGCTACACCTTC.

This chain connects TRBV5-6 to TRBJ2-2; D is perhaps TRBD1 (5 bases). This CDR3 spans 16 amino acids. Deletions cut 2 bases from V and 4 bases from J, with 15 bases between. Germline CDR1 and CDR2: SGHDT and YYEEEE. CDR3 bases: TGTGCCAGCAGCTTCTGGCAGGGCTTGATCACCGGGGAGCTGTTTTTT. Its protein product is CASSFWQGLITGELFF. Looking up the rest from reference TRBV5-6 and TRBJ2-2 gives the full variable domain: DAGVTQSPTHLIKTRGQQVTLRCSPKSGHDTVSWYQQALGQGPQFIFQYYEEEERQRGNFPDRFSGHQFPNYSSELNVNALLLGDSALYLCASSFWQGLITGELFFGEGSRLTVL.

This chain uses TRBV5-4 with TRBJ2-3; TRBD2 is a possible D gene (6 bases). Germline V CDR1 and CDR2: SGHNT, YYREEE (reference sequence). V was pared by 0 bases and J by 1 base, with 6 bases between. The CDR3 is 14 amino acids. CDR3 region: CASSLGGGTDTQYF. Written as DNA, the CDR3 is TGTGCCAGCAGCTTGGGGGGGGGCACAGATACGCAGTATTTT.

This clone was seen at least ten times. The chain links TRBV7-8 to TRBJ2-2, with TRBD2 matching 11 bases. CDR1 is SGHVS and CDR2 is FQNEAQ in the germline V gene. V was pared by 7 bases and J by 3 bases, with 7 bases of the junction left unmatched. The CDR3 length is 16 residues. CDR3 sequence reads: CASTRSSGRDTGELFF. CDR3 nucleotides: TGTGCCAGCACCCGAAGTAGCGGGAGGGACACCGGGGAGCTGTTTTTT. Variable domain in full (rest from reference TRBV7-8 and TRBJ2-2): GAGVSQSPRYKVAKRGQDVALRCDPISGHVSLFWYQQALGQGPEFLTYFQNEAQLDKSGLPSDRFFAERPEGSVSTLKIQRTQQEDSAVYLCASTRSSGRDTGELFFGEGSRLTVL.

This sequence joins TRBV11-2 and TRBJ2-1; no definite D call. The germline CDR1 and CDR2 sequences are SGHAT and FQNNGV. The CDR3 loop spans 16 amino acids. The V and J ends lost 2 bases and 1 base respectively, with 12 bases between them. The CDR3 sequence: CASSLRAGVSYNEQFF. The DNA for the CDR3 is TGTGCCAGCAGCTTACGAGCAGGAGTTTCCTACAATGAGCAGTTCTTC.

The chain combines TRBV15 with TRBJ2-7, with 7 bases fitting TRBD1. CDR3 length: 15 residues. The germline gives CDR1 LNHNV, CDR2 YYDKDF (reference sequence). V was pared by 3 bases and J by 0 bases, with 5 bases of the junction left unmatched. The CDR3 coding sequence is TGTGCCACCAGCAGGGGACAGACTCACTCCTACGAGCAGTACTTC. It is translated as CATSRGQTHSYEQYF.

The V gene is TRBV10-3, the J gene TRBJ2-7; 8 bases line up with TRBD1. The CDR3 runs 13 residues. V shed 8 bases, J shed 7 bases, and the junction held 10 bases outside the gene matches. Germline V gives CDR1 ENHRY, CDR2 SYGVKD. The CDR3 sequence is CAIAGQGSIEQYF. Written as DNA, the CDR3 is TGTGCCATCGCCGGACAGGGTTCTATAGAGCAGTACTTC.

This chain connects TRBV14 to TRBJ2-3; 11 nucleotides agree with TRBD2. CDR1 and CDR2 from the germline V gene are SGHDN and FVKESK. The V segment lost 4 bases and the J segment 1 base; nucleotides outside the gene matches: 1. This CDR3 is 15 amino acids long. The CDR3 reads CASSPGLAGTDTQYF. In nucleotides, the CDR3 is TGTGCCAGCAGCCCGGGACTAGCGGGCACAGATACGCAGTATTTT.

The V call is TRBV7-9, the J call TRBJ2-2; D is perhaps TRBD2 (6 bases). The V end lost 5 bases, the J end lost 2 bases, and 12 bases lay between the germline ends. Germline CDR1 is SEHNR and CDR2 is FQNEAQ (reference sequence). This CDR3 spans 15 amino acids. CDR3 in DNA: TGTGCCAGCAGCCCGAGCGGGCTTAACACCGGGGAGCTGTTTTTT. It translates to CASSPSGLNTGELFF.

The V gene is TRBV18, the J gene TRBJ2-7; 8 nucleotides align to TRBD1. This CDR3 spans 15 amino acids. Germline CDR1 reads KGHSH; CDR2 reads LQKENI. After removal of 5 bases from V and 2 bases from J, the junction contained 8 bases not matched to a gene. This CDR3 is CASSSDRDRTYEQYF. The DNA for the CDR3 is TGTGCCAGCTCAAGCGACCGGGACAGGACCTACGAGCAGTACTTC.

The V gene is TRBV5-1, the J gene TRBJ2-7, with D possibly TRBD1 on 6 matching bases. V lost 5 bases, J lost 4 bases, and 16 bases lay in between. The germline V gene encodes CDR1 SGHRS and CDR2 YFSETQ. The CDR3 is 14 residues long. The CDR3: CASSPGTLPYEQYF. In nucleotides, the CDR3 is TGCGCCAGCAGTCCCGGGACACTGCCTTACGAGCAGTACTTC. The variable domain in full, completed from reference TRBV5-1 and TRBJ2-7, reads KAGVTQTPRYLIKTRGQQVTLSCSPISGHRSVSWYQQTPGQGLQFLFEYFSETQRNKGNFPGRFSGRQFSNSRSEMNVSTLELGDSALYLCASSPGTLPYEQYFGPGTRLTVT.

V usage is TRBV2 and J usage is TRBJ2-7, with D unresolved. V was cut by 6 bases and J by 3 bases, with 12 bases left in between. Germline lookup yields CDR1 SNHLY and CDR2 FYNNEI. This CDR3 spans 13 amino acids. CDR3 nucleotide sequence: TGTGCCAGCAGGGGTCCTCAGCTCTACGAGCAGTACTTC. This translates into CASRGPQLYEQYF. The complete variable domain, with remaining parts taken from reference TRBV2 and TRBJ2-7, reads EPEVTQTPSHQVTQMGQEVILRCVPISNHLYFYWYRQILGQKVEFLVSFYNNEISEKSEIFDDQFSVERPDGSNFTLKIRSTKLEDSAMYFCASRGPQLYEQYFGPGTRLTVT.

The gene calls are TRBV18 and TRBJ1-3; D may be TRBD1 (6 bases). There are 13 residues in the CDR3. V lost 6 bases and J lost 7, with 13 bases in between. Per germline, CDR1 KGHSH and CDR2 LQKENI. This chain's CDR3 is CASSPGGGNTIYF. In DNA form, the CDR3 reads TGTGCCAGCTCCCCAGGAGGGGGGAACACCATATATTTT.

The gene calls are TRBV6-5 and TRBJ2-7, with no clear D. The germline V and J ends were trimmed by 2 bases and 0 bases, with 2 bases remaining between them. This CDR3 has 12 residues. Germline V gene data show CDR1 as MNHEY and CDR2 as SVGAGI. In DNA, the CDR3 is TGTGCCAGCAGTTACCACTCCTACGAGCAGTACTTC. This gives the protein CASSYHSYEQYF.

This clone was picked up a small number of times. The chain uses TRBV6-6 and TRBJ1-5; D is perhaps TRBD1 (5 bases). CDR3 length: 14 residues. V was cut by 0 bases and J by 6 bases, with 9 bases left in between. Germline V gene data show CDR1 as MNHNY and CDR2 as SVGAGI (reference sequence). The CDR3 protein is CASSYSGGTQPQHF. CDR3 in DNA: TGTGCCAGCAGTTACTCGGGGGGGACTCAGCCCCAGCATTTT.

V is TRBV4-2 and J is TRBJ1-1; maybe TRBD1 (6 bases). This CDR3 comprises 18 residues. Germline V CDR1 and CDR2: LGHNA, YNFKEQ. V shed 6 bases and J shed 3 bases, with 26 bases lying between them. The CDR3 loop is CASRQGSVSAGWDTEAFF. CDR3 DNA sequence: TGTGCCAGCAGACAGGGTAGCGTTTCGGCAGGTTGGGACACTGAAGCTTTCTTT.